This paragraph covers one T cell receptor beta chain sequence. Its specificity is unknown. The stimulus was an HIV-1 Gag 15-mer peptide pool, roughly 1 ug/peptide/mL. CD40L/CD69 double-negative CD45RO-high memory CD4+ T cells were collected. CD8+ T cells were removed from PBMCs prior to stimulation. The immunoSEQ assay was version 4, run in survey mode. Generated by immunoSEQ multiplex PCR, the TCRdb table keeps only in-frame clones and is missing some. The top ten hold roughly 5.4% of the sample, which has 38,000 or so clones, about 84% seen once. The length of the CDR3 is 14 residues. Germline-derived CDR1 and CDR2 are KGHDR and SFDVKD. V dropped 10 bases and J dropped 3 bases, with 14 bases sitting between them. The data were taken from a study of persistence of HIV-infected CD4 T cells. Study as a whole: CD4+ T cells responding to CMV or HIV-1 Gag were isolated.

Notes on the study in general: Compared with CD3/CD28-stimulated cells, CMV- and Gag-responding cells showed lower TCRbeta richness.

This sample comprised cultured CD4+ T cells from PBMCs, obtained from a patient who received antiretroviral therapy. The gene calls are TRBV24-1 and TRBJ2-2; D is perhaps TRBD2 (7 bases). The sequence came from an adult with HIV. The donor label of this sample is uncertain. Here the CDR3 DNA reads TGTGCCACGAACGGGGGGCGGGACACCGGGGAGCTGTTTTTT. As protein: CATNGGRDTGELFF.